This TCR beta chain is from a study of blood T cell repertoires in COVID-19. Turning to the study itself: COVID-19 samples collected from the United States, Italy and Spain covered acute and convalescent phases. T cells, B-cell-depleted T cells, or PBMCs supplied cDNA or gDNA.

In the study's own analysis: Nucleated cell number was recorded as an estimate derived from reference gene primer amplification. Repertoires were generated with immunoSEQ multiplex PCR, while TCRdb's copy carries only in-frame clones and drops some. V, J and clone size are those of that table, while D and trimming were read from the DNA. This sample carries about 320,000 clones, almost 85% of them seen once, and the ten largest clones take 6% to 9%. Germline-derived CDR1 and CDR2 are MNHEY and SVGAGI. The V and J ends lost 8 bases and 1 base, in that order; junction bases with no gene match: 7. The CDR3 sequence is 14 residues long.

Sequencing was carried out using peripheral blood. This receptor was identified in a human donor in a cohort sampled during active COVID-19. The V and J genes are TRBV6-5 and TRBJ2-7; TRBD1 aligns across 8 bases. CDR3 sequence: CASGGQGASYEQYF. The CDR3 DNA sequence: TGTGCCAGCGGGGGGCAGGGGGCATCCTACGAGCAGTACTTC.